This is a list of T cell receptor beta chains from one sample in a study of cytomegalovirus exposure and HLA in healthy donors. The method was immunoSEQ multiplex PCR; TCRdb's version includes in-frame clones alone and lacks a portion of them. The sample lists 150,000 to 250,000 clones, around 74% occurring once. What was sequenced was PBMCs. The receptors were gathered from a girl aged 10 to 17 in good health and CMV-seropositive. Each CDR3 is given with its conserved first and last residue. The D gene is left open where the match is weak. Some rows have no size entry. The others give once, few or many, or a class for an expanded clone.

d_call: TRBD1
clone_size: .
v_call: TRBV30
j_call: TRBJ1-1
cdr3_nt: TGTGCCTGGAGTACGGGACAGGGGAGGGGCGCTGAAGCTTTCTTT
cdr3_aa: CAWSTGQGRGAEAFF

d_call: .
clone_size: few
v_call: TRBV6-5
j_call: TRBJ1-2
cdr3_nt: TGTGCCAGCAGTTACTCGGGAGGTAGCTATGGCTACACCTTC
cdr3_aa: CASSYSGGSYGYTF

d_call: TRBD2
clone_size: .
v_call: TRBV4-1
j_call: TRBJ2-5
cdr3_nt: TGCGCCAGCAGCCAAGAGGAGGGCGGGGGGGCCCAAGAGACCCAGTACTTC
cdr3_aa: CASSQEEGGGAQETQYF

d_call: .
clone_size: .
v_call: TRBV29-1
j_call: TRBJ1-3
cdr3_nt: TGCAGCGTTCAGGCAGTACCCACAAGCTCTGGAAACACCATATATTTT
cdr3_aa: CSVQAVPTSSGNTIYF

d_call: .
clone_size: few
v_call: TRBV4-3
j_call: TRBJ2-7
cdr3_nt: TGCGCCAGCAGCCAAGCGGAGACAGGACTTTACGAGCAGTACTTC
cdr3_aa: CASSQAETGLYEQYF

d_call: TRBD2
clone_size: .
v_call: TRBV6-1
j_call: TRBJ2-3
cdr3_nt: TGTGCCAGCAGCAACTCCGGGACTAGCGCGGGCACGCAGTATTTT
cdr3_aa: CASSNSGTSAGTQYF

d_call: .
clone_size: .
v_call: TRBV7-6
j_call: TRBJ2-5
cdr3_nt: TGTGCCAGCAGCTTAGGGACTAACCAAGAGACCCAGTACTTC
cdr3_aa: CASSLGTNQETQYF

d_call: .
clone_size: once
v_call: TRBV19
j_call: TRBJ1-4
cdr3_nt: TGTGCCAGTAGACCTCTCACGGTGACTAATGAAAAACTGTTTTTT
cdr3_aa: CASRPLTVTNEKLFF

d_call: .
clone_size: .
v_call: TRBV30
j_call: TRBJ1-6
cdr3_nt: TGTGCCTGGAGGGGGAGCTTAGCGGATTCACCCCTCCACTTT
cdr3_aa: CAWRGSLADSPLHF

d_call: .
clone_size: once
v_call: TRBV4-3
j_call: TRBJ1-2
cdr3_nt: TGCGCCAGCAGCCAAGATAGGGCGGGACCCTATGGCTACACCTTC
cdr3_aa: CASSQDRAGPYGYTF

d_call: .
clone_size: once
v_call: TRBV6-1
j_call: TRBJ2-7
cdr3_nt: TGTGCCAGGGAATGGGGTGGACTTATCTACGAGCAGTACTTC
cdr3_aa: CAREWGGLIYEQYF

d_call: .
clone_size: .
v_call: TRBV19
j_call: TRBJ1-6
cdr3_nt: TGTGCCAGTACGGGGGATCCCTATAATTCACCCCTCCACTTT
cdr3_aa: CASTGDPYNSPLHF

d_call: .
clone_size: .
v_call: TRBV7-2
j_call: TRBJ1-6
cdr3_nt: TGTGCCAGCAGCCCATATAATTCACCCCTCCACTTT
cdr3_aa: CASSPYNSPLHF

d_call: .
clone_size: .
v_call: TRBV29-1
j_call: TRBJ1-1
cdr3_nt: TGCAGCGTTCAAGAGGGACACATTAACACTGAAGCTTTCTTT
cdr3_aa: CSVQEGHINTEAFF

d_call: TRBD2
clone_size: .
v_call: TRBV6-1
j_call: TRBJ2-3
cdr3_nt: TGTGCCAGCAAGACTAGCGGGGGGGCCGATACGCAGTATTTT
cdr3_aa: CASKTSGGADTQYF

d_call: .
clone_size: .
v_call: TRBV18
j_call: TRBJ1-1
cdr3_nt: TGTGCCAGCTCACCTAGGACAGCGCTGAACACTGAAGCTTTCTTT
cdr3_aa: CASSPRTALNTEAFF

d_call: .
clone_size: .
v_call: TRBV7-8
j_call: TRBJ1-5
cdr3_nt: TGTGCCAGCAGCTTGGGGGCAAGCAATCAGCCCCAGCATTTT
cdr3_aa: CASSLGASNQPQHF